This T cell receptor (beta chain) is from a study of post-analysis software for immune sequencing data. General study results and limits: For normalized Chao1 diversity, multiple sclerosis patients scored significantly lower than controls did. Controls had lower frequencies than patients of five or six TRBV segments, which included TRBV5-6, TRBV5-1 and TRBV20-1. Clustering by F measure revealed strong co-clustering among samples prepared together in one batch.

Prepared libraries of TCR beta cDNA carried unique molecular identifiers. Researchers reported 400,000 to 600,000 cDNA molecules coming from approximately 0.91 to 9.4 million T cells. MiXCR was run by TCRdb on the PCR reads, yielding one entry per CDR3 protein. The data show roughly 580,000 distinct CDR3 sequences, with around 47% seen just once and approximately 1.7% held by the top ten. About this clonotype: What it binds is unknown.

Germline CDR1 reads SGHTA; CDR2 reads FQGTGA. CDR3 length equals 16 residues. Trimming cost V 5 bases and J 4 bases; bases outside gene matches: 9. The V call is TRBV7-3, the J call TRBJ2-3; 10 nucleotides match TRBD2. Sample: blood. The clonotype comes from a girl between 5 and 17 years old with multiple sclerosis. The CDR3 sequence: CASSPLAGVFADTQYF. DNA of the CDR3: TGTGCCAGCAGCCCCCTAGCGGGGGTCTTTGCAGATACGCAGTATTTT.